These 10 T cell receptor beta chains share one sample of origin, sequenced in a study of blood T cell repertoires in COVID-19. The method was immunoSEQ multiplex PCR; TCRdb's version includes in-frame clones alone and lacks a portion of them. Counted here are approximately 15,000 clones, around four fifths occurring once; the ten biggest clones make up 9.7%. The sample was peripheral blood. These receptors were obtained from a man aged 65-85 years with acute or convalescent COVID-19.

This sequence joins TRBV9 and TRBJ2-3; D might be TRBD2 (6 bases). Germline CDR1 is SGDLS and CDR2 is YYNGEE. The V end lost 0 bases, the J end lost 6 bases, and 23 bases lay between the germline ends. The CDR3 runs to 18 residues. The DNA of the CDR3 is TGTGCCAGCAGCGTAGGAGAGGTTTGGCGGGGCCCAGGGGATACGCAGTATTTT. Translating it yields CASSVGEVWRGPGDTQYF. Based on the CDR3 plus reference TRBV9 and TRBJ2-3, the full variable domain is DSGVTQTPKHLITATGQRVTLRCSPRSGDLSVYWYQQSLDQGLQFLIQYYNGEERAKGNILERFSAQQFPDLHSELNLSSLELGDSALYFCASSVGEVWRGPGDTQYFGPGTRLTVL.

This CDR3 reads CASSLVRGGKETQYF. The CDR3 DNA reads as TGTGCCAGCAGCTTAGTCCGGGGGGGGAAAGAGACCCAGTACTTC. The rearrangement joins TRBV7-2 to TRBJ2-5; TRBD2 aligns across 8 bases. With V trimmed by 1 base and J by 3 bases, 4 bases remained unmatched. The V gene's germline CDR1 is SGHTA and CDR2 FQGNSA. The CDR3 totals 15 residues.

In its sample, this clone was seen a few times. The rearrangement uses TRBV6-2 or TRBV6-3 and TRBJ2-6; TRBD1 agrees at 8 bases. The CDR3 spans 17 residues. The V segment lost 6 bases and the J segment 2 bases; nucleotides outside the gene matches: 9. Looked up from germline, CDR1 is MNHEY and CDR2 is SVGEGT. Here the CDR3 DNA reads TGTGCCAGCAGCCCCGGACAGGGATCCCCTGGGGCCAACGTCCTGACTTTC. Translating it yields CASSPGQGSPGANVLTF.

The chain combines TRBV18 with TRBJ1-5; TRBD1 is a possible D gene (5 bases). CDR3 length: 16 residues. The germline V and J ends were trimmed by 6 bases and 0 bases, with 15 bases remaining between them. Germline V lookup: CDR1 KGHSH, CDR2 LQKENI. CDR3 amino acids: CASSEEDSFSNQPQHF. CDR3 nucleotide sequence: TGTGCCAGCTCCGAAGAAGACAGCTTTAGCAATCAGCCCCAGCATTTT.

For the CDR3, the DNA is TGTGCCAGCAGCCCACCTGGAGGCAATCAGCCCCAGCATTTT. Amino acid sequence: CASSPPGGNQPQHF. The chain links TRBV3-1 (or the pseudogene TRBV3-2) to TRBJ1-5; D gene unclear. Germline CDR1 is LGHDT and CDR2 is YNNKEL (reference sequence). The CDR3 consists of 14 residues. The ends were cut back, 4 bases at V and 2 bases at J, with 9 bases in the middle.

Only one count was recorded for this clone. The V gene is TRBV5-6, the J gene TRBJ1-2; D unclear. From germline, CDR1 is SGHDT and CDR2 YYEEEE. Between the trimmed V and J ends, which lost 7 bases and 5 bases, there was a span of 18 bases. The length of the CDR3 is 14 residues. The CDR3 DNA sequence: TGTGCCAGCGACCACAAGGAGGGAATTTATGGCTACACCTTC. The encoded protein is CASDHKEGIYGYTF.

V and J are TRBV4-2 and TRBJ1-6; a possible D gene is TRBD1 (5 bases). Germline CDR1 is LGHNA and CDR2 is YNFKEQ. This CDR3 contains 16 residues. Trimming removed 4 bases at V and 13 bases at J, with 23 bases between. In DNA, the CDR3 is TGTGCCAGCAGCCTTGGGGGGTCGTGGGGGGGATCTCCCCTCCACTTT. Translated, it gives CASSLGGSWGGSPLHF.

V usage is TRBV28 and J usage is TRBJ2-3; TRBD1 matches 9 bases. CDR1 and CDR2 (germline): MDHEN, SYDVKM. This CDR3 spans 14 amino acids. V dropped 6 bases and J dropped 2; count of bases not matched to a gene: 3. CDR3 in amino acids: CASRTGGYTDTQYF. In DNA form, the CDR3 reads TGTGCCAGCAGGACAGGGGGATACACAGATACGCAGTATTTT.

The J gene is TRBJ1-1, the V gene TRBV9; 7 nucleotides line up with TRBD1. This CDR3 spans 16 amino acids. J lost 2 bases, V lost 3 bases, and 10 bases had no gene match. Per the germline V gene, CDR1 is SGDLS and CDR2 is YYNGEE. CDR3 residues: CASSAPGQISNTEAFF. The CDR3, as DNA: TGTGCCAGCAGCGCCCCGGGACAGATATCAAACACTGAAGCTTTCTTT.

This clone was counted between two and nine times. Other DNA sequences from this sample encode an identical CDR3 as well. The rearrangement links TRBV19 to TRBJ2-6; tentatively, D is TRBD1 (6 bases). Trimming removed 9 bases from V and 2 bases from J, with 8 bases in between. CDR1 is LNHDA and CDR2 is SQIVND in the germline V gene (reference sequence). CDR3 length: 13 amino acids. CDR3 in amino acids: CASRGAGANVLTF. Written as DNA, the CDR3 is TGTGCCAGCAGGGGTGCTGGGGCCAACGTCCTGACTTTC.